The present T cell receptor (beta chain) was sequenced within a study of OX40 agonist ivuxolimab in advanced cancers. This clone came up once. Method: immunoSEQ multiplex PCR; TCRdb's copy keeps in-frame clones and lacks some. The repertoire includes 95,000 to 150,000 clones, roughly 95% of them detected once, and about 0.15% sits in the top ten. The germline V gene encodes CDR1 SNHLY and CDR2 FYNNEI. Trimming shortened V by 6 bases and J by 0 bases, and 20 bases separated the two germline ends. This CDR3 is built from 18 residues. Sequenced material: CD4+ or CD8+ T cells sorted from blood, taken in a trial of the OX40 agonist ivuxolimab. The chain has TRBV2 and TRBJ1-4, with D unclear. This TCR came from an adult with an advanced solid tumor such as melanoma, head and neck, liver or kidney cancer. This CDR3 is CASSHEEAPDATNEKLFF. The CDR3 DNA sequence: TGTGCCAGCAGCCATGAGGAGGCACCCGATGCAACTAATGAAAAACTGTTTTTT.